Below, 15 T cell receptor beta chains from the same sample are listed, as sequenced in a study of tumor and adjacent non-tumor tissue in lung cancer. No cell sorting was done before RNA was extracted from the tissue. More than 3 cm separated this lung sample from the edge of the tumor. The library came from three nested PCR rounds adapted from ARM-PCR protocols. TCRdb called the multiplex PCR reads again in MiXCR, with one record for every CDR3 protein. This sample yields 90,000 to 100,000 distinct CDR3 sequences, of which 75% to 90% are seen a single time; more than 25% belongs to the top ten. The source material was distant non-tumor lung tissue. The receptors were sampled from a man in his 60s with small cell lung cancer.

Comments on this clonotype: A much more abundant neighbour one base away suggests this may be a read error. The chain carries TRBV28 and TRBJ2-1; the D gene is possibly TRBD2 (6 bases). V lost 3 bases, J lost 12 bases, and 24 bases lay in between. Per germline, CDR1 MDHEN and CDR2 SYDVKM. This CDR3 has 16 amino acids. The CDR3 bases are TGTGCCAGCAGTTTTTTGCTGTCTTCGCGGCGGGGTGGGCAGTTCTTC. It is translated as CASSFLLSSRRGGQFF.

This clonotype came up many times. V and J are TRBV12-3 or TRBV12-4 and TRBJ2-3, with 11 nucleotides matching TRBD2. V lost 6 bases and J lost 2; bases outside the gene matches: 10. The CDR3 runs 17 residues. For the CDR3, the DNA is TGTGCCAGCAGCTCACGTAGGACTAGCGGGTACACAGATACGCAGTATTTT. Translated: CASSSRRTSGYTDTQYF.

Remarks on this clonotype: A much larger clone differs from this one at a single base, so this may be a read error. The V gene is TRBV30, the J gene TRBJ1-3, with no clear D. Trimming cost V 4 bases and J 1 base, with 17 bases left between them. This CDR3 region has 16 residues. Germline loops: CDR1 GTSNPN, CDR2 SVGIG (reference sequence). CDR3 residues: CAWTKRPSRSGNTIYF. The DNA of the CDR3 is TGTGCCTGGACTAAAAGGCCATCCCGGTCTGGAAACACCATATATTTT. Full variable domain (rest looked up from reference TRBV30 and TRBJ1-3): SQTIHQWPATLVQPVGSPLSLECTVEGTSNPNLYWYRQAAGRGLQLLFYSVGIGQISSEVPQNLSASRPQDRQFILSSKKLLLSDSGFYLCAWTKRPSRSGNTIYFGEGSWLTVV.

This clonotype has a count of ten or more. This chain connects TRBV6-2 or TRBV6-3 to TRBJ1-5; D not certain. Trimming removed 6 bases at V and 7 bases at J, with 16 bases between. Germline lookup yields CDR1 MNHEY and CDR2 SVGEGT. The CDR3 is 14 residues long. DNA of the CDR3: TGTGCCAGCAGGGCCGCCCCGGACGGACAGCCCCAGCATTTT. It encodes CASRAAPDGQPQHF.

As for this clonotype: An end of the junction does not agree with germline; a read error may underlie this. This sequence joins TRBV12-3 or TRBV12-4 and TRBJ2-1; 7 bases fit TRBD1. The CDR3 has 14 amino acids. The CDR3 bases are TGTGTCAGCATCCTTAGTCTACAGGGGAATGAGCAGTTCTTC. It specifies CVSILSLQGNEQFF.

V and J are TRBV29-1 and TRBJ2-1; D is ambiguous. Trimming took 0 bases from V and 0 from J, leaving 12 bases between them. The CDR3 totals 16 residues. From germline, CDR1 is SQVTM and CDR2 ANQGSEA. The CDR3 here is CSVEDLVLSSYNEQFF. For the CDR3, the DNA is TGCAGCGTTGAAGATCTGGTGCTCAGCTCCTACAATGAGCAGTTCTTC.

Regarding this clonotype: The junction differs from germline at one of its ends, possibly a read error. The CDR3 region has the DNA TGCGCCATCAGTGAGTCGTGTACTAGCGGTACCTGCTCTGGGGCCAACGTCCTGACTTTC. Protein product: CAISESCTSGTCSGANVLTF. This sequence joins TRBV10-2 and TRBJ2-6; 8 bases map to TRBD2. The CDR3 is 20 residues long. The germline V gene encodes CDR1 WSHSY and CDR2 SAAADI.

The chain joins TRBV29-1 to TRBJ2-3, with D perhaps TRBD2 (5 bases). This CDR3 has 14 residues. CDR1 is SQVTM and CDR2 is ANQGSEA in the germline V gene. The CDR3 sequence is CIVEDQISGDTQYF. The CDR3 DNA is TGCATAGTTGAAGATCAAATCTCGGGGGATACGCAGTATTTT.

A remark on this clonotype: This may stem from a read error, because a much larger clone lies one nucleotide away. J is TRBJ2-5 and V is TRBV7-9; TRBD1 matches at 7 bases. Germline V CDR1 and CDR2: SEHNR, FQNEAQ (reference sequence). This CDR3 is 14 amino acids long. The DNA of the CDR3 is TGTGCCAGCAGCTTAAAAGGGGGCGGAGAGACCCATTACTTC. It codes for CASSLKGGGETHYF.

The chain joins TRBV6-1 to TRBJ2-1; TRBD2 might be the D (5 bases). The germline V and J ends were trimmed by 9 bases and 7 bases, with 16 bases remaining between them. The V gene's germline CDR1 is MNHNS and CDR2 SASEGT. This CDR3 has 13 residues. The CDR3 loop is CASTVEEMNEQFF. The CDR3 DNA follows: TGTGCCAGTACCGTGGAGGAAATGAATGAGCAGTTCTTC.

About this clonotype itself: Relative to the germline gene, one junction end is altered; a read error may explain this. The V and J genes are TRBV18 and TRBJ2-6; 9 nucleotides match TRBD1. This CDR3 is 15 amino acids long. Germline lookup yields CDR1 KGHSH and CDR2 LQKENI. The CDR3 loop reads CGSSWTGDGANVLTF. CDR3 bases: TGTGGCAGCTCATGGACAGGGGATGGGGCCAACGTCCTGACTTTC.

About this clonotype itself: One junction end does not reproduce the germline sequence, and a read error may be involved. The chain links TRBV7-9 to TRBJ1-2; TRBD1 matches at 9 bases. The germline gives CDR1 SEHNR, CDR2 FQNEAQ (reference sequence). The CDR3 is made up of 14 amino acids. The CDR3 sequence is CTSSLQGADYGYTF. CDR3 coding DNA: TGTACCAGCAGTTTACAGGGGGCAGACTATGGCTACACCTTC.

Note on this clonotype: A read error may be the cause here, since a much bigger clone is one base away. The chain recombines TRBV7-8 with TRBJ2-6; D gene unclear. Germline loops: CDR1 SGHVS, CDR2 FQNEAQ. This CDR3 is built from 20 residues. The CDR3 spells CASCLDGVGGPNSGANVLTF. DNA of the CDR3: TGTGCCAGCTGCTTAGATGGGGTTGGTGGCCCGAACTCTGGGGCCAACGTCCTGACTTTC. The full variable domain, rest sourced from reference TRBV7-8 and TRBJ2-6, is GAGVSQSPRYKVAKRGQDVALRCDPISGHVSLFWYQQALGQGPEFLTYFQNEAQLDKSGLPSDRFFAERPEGSVSTLKIQRTQQEDSAVYLCASCLDGVGGPNSGANVLTFGAGSRLTVL.

This clonotype appeared a few times. The chain links TRBV28 to TRBJ2-2, with 7 positions matching TRBD2. CDR3 size: 15 residues. Germline trimming cut 5 bases from V and 10 bases from J; bases unmatched to any gene: 13. The germline CDR1 and CDR2 sequences are MDHEN and SYDVKM. This CDR3 reads CASSLSRDYGEELFF. In DNA form, the CDR3 reads TGTGCCAGCAGTCTCAGCCGGGACTACGGCGAGGAGCTGTTTTTT.

In regard to this clonotype: It may be a read error: a sequence one base away is much more abundant. This rearrangement joins TRBV28 to TRBJ2-1, with TRBD2 matching over 7 bases. This CDR3 contains 11 residues. The germline gives CDR1 MDHEN, CDR2 SYDVKM. In DNA form, the CDR3 reads TGTGTCAGCGGGATTCACAATGAGCAGTTCTTC. Amino acid sequence: CVSGIHNEQFF. Together with reference TRBV28 and TRBJ2-1, the CDR3 gives the full variable domain: DVKVTQSSRYLVKRTGEKVFLECVQDMDHENMFWYRQDPGLGLRLIYFSYDVKMKEKGDIPEGYSVSREKKERFSLILESASTNQTSMYLCVSGIHNEQFFGPGTRLTVL.